This paragraph covers one TCR beta chain sequence. Its specificity is unknown. These data originate in a study of T cell responses to AZD1222 COVID-19 vaccine. Study-level points and caveats: Donors in the cohort were predominantly white British and more often female, and clonal diversity was possibly underestimated. Vaccination with two AZD1222 doses was followed by a rise in Spike-specific TCR breadth and depth.

After removal of 3 bases from V and 2 bases from J, the junction contained 4 bases not matched to a gene. The germline V gene encodes CDR1 SGHTA and CDR2 FQGNSA. The CDR3 loop spans 15 amino acids. Profiling relied on immunoSEQ multiplex PCR, and the TCRdb table lists in-frame clones only, not all of them. The sample records 95,000 to 150,000 clones, 75% to 90% being singletons. The clonotype comes from an adult in good health. The sample here was peripheral blood, taken on day 0 of AZD1222 vaccination. The chain is built from TRBV7-2 and TRBJ2-3; TRBD1 agrees at 8 bases. The CDR3 sequence: CASSLDRAFTDTQYF. The CDR3 nucleotides are TGTGCCAGCAGCTTGGACAGGGCCTTCACAGATACGCAGTATTTT.